The 29 T cell receptor beta chains below come from one sample, sequenced in a study of blood T cell repertoires in COVID-19. TCRdb keeps only in-frame clones here, not all; method: immunoSEQ multiplex PCR. Of 200,000 to 300,000 clones in the sample, about four fifths were seen once. Sequenced input: peripheral blood. All receptors come from a woman older than 75 with acute or convalescent COVID-19.

This chain connects TRBV9 to TRBJ1-2; possibly TRBD1 for D (6 bases). Germline CDR1 and CDR2: SGDLS and YYNGEE. The CDR3 is 14 amino acids. With 4 bases removed from V and 4 bases from J, the gap between germline ends came to 14 bases. Here the CDR3 reads CASSFRQAPYGYTF. CDR3 DNA: TGTGCCAGCAGCTTTAGACAGGCCCCCTATGGCTACACCTTC.

V gene TRBV6-6 combines with J gene TRBJ2-5, with 9 bases lining up with TRBD1. V lost 3 bases to trimming and J lost 5 bases; unmatched junction nucleotides: 7. Germline CDR1 and CDR2: MNHNY and SVGAGI (reference sequence). The CDR3 is 15 amino acids. The CDR3: CASSYPQGAGETQYF. The CDR3 DNA reads TGTGCCAGCAGTTATCCACAGGGGGCCGGGGAGACCCAGTACTTC.

There are a few counts of this clone. The rearrangement links TRBV28 to TRBJ2-3; D remains ambiguous. The CDR3 loop spans 12 amino acids. CDR1 MDHEN and CDR2 SYDVKM come from the germline V gene. Trimming left V 6 bases short and J 3 bases short, with 7 bases between. CDR3 in DNA: TGTGCCAGCAGGTCCGGGACAGATACGCAGTATTTT. Its protein product is CASRSGTDTQYF. Full variable domain (rest looked up from reference TRBV28 and TRBJ2-3): DVKVTQSSRYLVKRTGEKVFLECVQDMDHENMFWYRQDPGLGLRLIYFSYDVKMKEKGDIPEGYSVSREKKERFSLILESASTNQTSMYLCASRSGTDTQYFGPGTRLTVL.

The chain employs TRBV10-1 and TRBJ2-5; D gene ambiguous. Trimming left V 4 bases short and J 0 bases short, with 6 bases between. Germline V gene sequence: CDR1 WNHNN, CDR2 SYGVQD (reference sequence). The CDR3 is made up of 13 amino acids. CDR3 bases: TGCGCCAGCAGTGGTGGCAACCAAGAGACCCAGTACTTC. Its protein product is CASSGGNQETQYF.

A note on this clone: A read error may produce the germline difference seen at one junction end. The chain couples TRBV6-1 to TRBJ1-4; D perhaps matches TRBD1 (5 bases). CDR3 length: 12 amino acids. CDR1 is MNHNS, CDR2 SASEGT, per germline. Written as DNA, the CDR3 is TGTGCCAGCAGTGAAGGGGGGGACCGTGCGGTTTTT. Translating gives CASSEGGDRAVF.

The chain uses TRBV3-1 (or the pseudogene TRBV3-2) and TRBJ1-2, with TRBD1 as a possible D gene (5 bases). The ends were cut back, 2 bases at V and 2 bases at J, with 12 bases in the middle. The germline V gene has CDR1 LGHDT and CDR2 YNNKEL (reference sequence). CDR3 length: 15 amino acids. The CDR3: CASSQRGSSNYGYTF. For the CDR3, the DNA is TGTGCCAGCAGCCAAAGGGGCAGCTCGAACTATGGCTACACCTTC.

The rearrangement joins TRBV2 to TRBJ2-3, with D perhaps matching TRBD2 (6 bases). Germline V CDR1 and CDR2: SNHLY, FYNNEI. The V end was cut by 6 bases, the J end by 6 bases, with 16 bases between. The CDR3 contains 14 residues. CDR3 nucleotides: TGTGCCAGCAGGGGAGGAGCGGCCCCGGATACGCAGTATTTT. Amino acid sequence: CASRGGAAPDTQYF.

This chain uses TRBV28 with TRBJ1-5; TRBD1 might be the D (6 bases). The CDR3 loop spans 15 amino acids. Germline V gene sequence: CDR1 MDHEN, CDR2 SYDVKM. Trimming shortened V by 2 bases and J by 4 bases, and 12 bases separated the two germline ends. The DNA for the CDR3 is TGTGCCAGCAGTTTACCCGGGACACTTAATCAGCCCCAGCATTTT. This gives the protein CASSLPGTLNQPQHF.

This CDR3 is CASSQGRVVYEQYF. CDR3 nucleotide sequence: TGTGCCAGCAGCCAAGGCAGGGTGGTCTACGAGCAGTACTTC. This chain connects TRBV3-1 (or the pseudogene TRBV3-2) to TRBJ2-7; weak D call: TRBD1 (5 bases). Trimming removed 1 base at V and 3 bases at J, with 10 bases between. Looked up from germline, CDR1 is LGHDT and CDR2 is YNNKEL (reference sequence). This CDR3 is 14 amino acids long.

The genes are TRBV29-1 and TRBJ1-5; D is unclear. From germline, CDR1 is SQVTM and CDR2 ANQGSEA. This CDR3 comprises 16 residues. The V and J ends lost 2 bases and 2 bases respectively, with 16 bases between them. The CDR3 sequence is CSVEKGRVEGNQPQHF. In nucleotides, the CDR3 is TGCAGCGTTGAAAAAGGTCGGGTGGAGGGCAATCAGCCCCAGCATTTT.

This sequence joins TRBV9 and TRBJ1-1; D call uncertain. The germline V and J ends were trimmed by 1 base and 0 bases, with 10 bases remaining between them. Germline V gives CDR1 SGDLS, CDR2 YYNGEE. The CDR3 has 15 residues. CDR3 loop: CASSVSGVMNTEAFF. The CDR3, as DNA: TGTGCCAGCAGCGTAAGTGGAGTCATGAACACTGAAGCTTTCTTT.

This rearrangement joins TRBV7-9 to TRBJ2-5, with D possibly being TRBD2 (5 bases). The CDR3 is 12 residues long. V was clipped by 1 base and J by 9 bases, with 9 bases between them. Germline CDR1 reads SEHNR; CDR2 reads FQNEAQ (reference sequence). In nucleotides, the CDR3 is TGTGCCAGCAGCTTAGAGAGGGCTCCCCAGTACTTC. As protein: CASSLERAPQYF. The entire variable domain, with the rest obtained from reference TRBV7-9 and TRBJ2-5, is as follows: DTGVSQNPRHKITKRGQNVTFRCDPISEHNRLYWYRQTLGQGPEFLTYFQNEAQLEKSRLLSDRFSAERPKGSFSTLEIQRTEQGDSAMYLCASSLERAPQYFGPGTRLLVL.

V usage is TRBV4-2 and J usage is TRBJ2-5, with 15 bases aligning to TRBD2. V shed 2 bases and J 2 bases; nucleotides not matched to a gene: 9. Germline CDR1 reads LGHNA; CDR2 reads YNFKEQ. CDR3 size: 19 residues. This chain's CDR3 is CASSQQMWTSGGGQETQYF. The CDR3 DNA follows: TGTGCCAGCAGCCAACAAATGTGGACTAGCGGGGGGGGTCAAGAGACCCAGTACTTC.

The chain links TRBV9 to TRBJ2-2, with D tentatively TRBD1 (6 bases). V was cut by 2 bases and J by 3 bases, with 26 bases left in between. Germline values: CDR1 SGDLS, CDR2 YYNGEE. This CDR3 region has 20 residues. CDR3 in DNA: TGTGCCAGCAGCGTCCCTAACCCTGGAAAGGACAGCGTCGACACCGGGGAGCTGTTTTTT. Protein product: CASSVPNPGKDSVDTGELFF.

The genes are TRBV19 and TRBJ2-7; 7 bases are a match to TRBD1. The germline gives CDR1 LNHDA, CDR2 SQIVND (reference sequence). The CDR3 has 15 residues. V trimming: 3 bases; J trimming: 6 bases; junction bases outside the gene matches: 11. CDR3 coding DNA: TGTGCCAGTAGTATCCGGTTAGGGGGCCCGTTCGAGCAGTACTTC. Translated, it gives CASSIRLGGPFEQYF.

This clone was recorded a few times. The rearrangement joins TRBV21-1 to TRBJ1-1. TRBV21-1 is given as a pseudogene. The CDR3 is made up of 14 amino acids. The CDR3 sequence is CASSKALREAEAFF. In nucleotides, the CDR3 is TGTGCCAGCAGCAAAGCTTTAAGGGAGGCTGAAGCTTTCTTT.

This chain joins TRBV6-5 and TRBJ1-5, with 8 bases fitting TRBD1. CDR1 is MNHEY and CDR2 is SVGAGI in the germline V gene. Losses at the gene ends were 6 bases for V and 2 bases for J; bases not matched to a gene: 3. The CDR3 spans 14 residues. The CDR3 DNA reads as TGTGCCAGCAGCCAGGGGGCAGGCAATCAGCCCCAGCATTTT. Its translation: CASSQGAGNQPQHF.

The rearrangement links TRBV11-2 to TRBJ2-7, with a tentative D call TRBD1 (5 bases). This CDR3 comprises 14 residues. The germline CDR1 and CDR2 sequences are SGHAT and FQNNGV. Trimming cost V 6 bases and J 3 bases, with 15 bases left between them. The CDR3 here is CASSSDLGDYEQYF. CDR3 coding DNA: TGTGCCAGCAGTTCGGACCTAGGGGACTACGAGCAGTACTTC. Using reference TRBV11-2 and TRBJ2-7 for the parts outside the CDR3, the full variable domain is EAGVAQSPRYKIIEKRQSVAFWCNPISGHATLYWYQQILGQGPKLLIQFQNNGVVDDSQLPKDRFSAERLKGVDSTLKIQPAKLEDSAVYLCASSSDLGDYEQYFGPGTRLTVT.

The chain uses TRBV5-1 and TRBJ1-1, with D possibly matching TRBD1 (5 bases). The germline V gene has CDR1 SGHRS and CDR2 YFSETQ. This CDR3 contains 16 residues. V shed 3 bases and J shed 2 bases, with 17 bases lying between them. Here the CDR3 DNA reads TGCGCCAGCAGCTCGCAAGGGGTAGGGGTAAACACTGAAGCTTTCTTT. This encodes CASSSQGVGVNTEAFF.

The chain has TRBV14 and TRBJ2-3; perhaps TRBD2 as D (5 bases). The V gene's germline CDR1 is SGHDN and CDR2 FVKESK. The V and J ends lost 11 bases and 2 bases respectively, with 20 bases between them. The CDR3 is 15 amino acids. CDR3 in amino acids: CARRLGGYNTDTQYF. CDR3 DNA sequence: TGTGCCCGACGACTTGGCGGGTACAACACAGATACGCAGTATTTT.

This clone was recorded a few times. This chain links TRBV5-1 with TRBJ1-1; D call uncertain. The V gene lost 4 bases and the J gene lost 1 base, with 11 bases spanning the gap. The CDR3 is 14 residues long. Germline loops: CDR1 SGHRS, CDR2 YFSETQ. The CDR3 nucleotides read TGCGCCAGCAGCGCGGCGACGGGGAACACTGAAGCTTTCTTT. Its protein product is CASSAATGNTEAFF.

V usage is TRBV5-1 and J usage is TRBJ2-1; perhaps TRBD1 as D (6 bases). The CDR3 contains 18 residues. The V end was cut by 3 bases, the J end by 0 bases, with 19 bases between. The V gene's germline CDR1 is SGHRS and CDR2 YFSETQ. The CDR3 DNA reads TGCGCCAGCAGCTCCACCCCGGCCGGGACAAGCTCCTACAATGAGCAGTTCTTC. Amino acid sequence: CASSSTPAGTSSYNEQFF.

The chain is built from TRBV28 and TRBJ2-5, with TRBD2 matching over 8 bases. From germline, CDR1 is MDHEN and CDR2 SYDVKM. V lost 3 bases and J lost 6; bases outside the gene matches: 9. This CDR3 region has 15 residues. The CDR3 nucleotides are TGTGCCAGCAGTTTTGCGGGGGGCAGGGGTAAGACCCAGTACTTC. Protein product: CASSFAGGRGKTQYF.

The CDR3 DNA reads TGTGCCAGCAGTCTCCTAGCTACCAATGAGCAGTTCTTC. It encodes CASSLLATNEQFF. This chain connects TRBV2 to TRBJ2-1; tentatively, D is TRBD2 (5 bases). V was trimmed by 5 bases and J by 6 bases, leaving 11 bases between them. Germline V CDR1 and CDR2: SNHLY, FYNNEI. This CDR3 has 13 amino acids.

The V gene is TRBV2, the J gene TRBJ1-4, with 10 nucleotides matching TRBD1. The J segment lost 10 bases and the V segment lost 2 bases, leaving 10 bases of the junction unmatched. Germline values: CDR1 SNHLY, CDR2 FYNNEI. The CDR3 loop spans 16 amino acids. CDR3 residues: CASSETRGTGVVKLFF. The DNA of the CDR3 is TGTGCCAGCAGTGAAACTCGGGGGACAGGGGTCGTAAAACTGTTTTTT.

Turning to this clone: An end of the junction differs from the germline gene, which may be a read error. As DNA, the CDR3 is TGTGCCAGTAGTCTAGACAGGGGTTTGAAACAGCCCCAGCATTTT. It encodes CASSLDRGLKQPQHF. The V call is TRBV19, the J call TRBJ1-5; 8 nucleotides match TRBD1. The CDR3 consists of 15 residues. Germline lookup yields CDR1 LNHDA and CDR2 SQIVND (reference sequence).

The gene calls are TRBV6-5 and TRBJ1-1; D uncertain. CDR3 length: 13 amino acids. V lost 2 bases and J 5 bases, leaving 9 bases between the germline ends. Germline loops: CDR1 MNHEY, CDR2 SVGAGI. CDR3 in amino acids: CASSYETGTEAFF. The CDR3 DNA follows: TGTGCCAGCAGTTACGAAACGGGGACTGAAGCTTTCTTT.

The V call is TRBV6-5, the J call TRBJ2-7; the match to TRBD1 covers 8 bases. CDR3 size: 13 residues. The V gene end was trimmed by 6 bases and the J gene end by 7 bases; junction bases not matched to a gene: 8. Germline assignment: CDR1 MNHEY and CDR2 SVGAGI. The CDR3 spells CASSLGQGTEQYF. The CDR3 DNA is TGTGCCAGCAGCCTAGGACAGGGTACGGAGCAGTACTTC.

The rearrangement links TRBV2 to TRBJ1-2; D gene ambiguous. The CDR3 spans 11 residues. V lost 5 bases and J lost 3, with 4 bases in between. Germline loops: CDR1 SNHLY, CDR2 FYNNEI. The CDR3: CASSQDYGYTF. The CDR3 nucleotides are TGTGCCAGCAGTCAGGACTATGGCTACACCTTC.